This T cell receptor (beta chain) is drawn from a study of regulatory T cells in long-lasting Graves disease. Notes on the study in general: Patients with persistent Graves' had lower TCR diversity than newly diagnosed patients. In persistent patients, shared public clonotypes (around 2,500) outnumbered those in new patients (roughly 1,000).

Between the trimmed V and J ends, which lost 3 bases and 4 bases, there was a span of 14 bases. This CDR3 is built from 15 residues. Germline V gene data show CDR1 as SGHAT and CDR2 as FQNNGV. The sample's time point: persistent/refractory GD, antithyroid drugs over 5 years with positive TRAb. PBMC RNA served as the TCR library source. Tubes containing EDTA received around 9.9 milliliters of drawn peripheral blood. Construction of TCR beta libraries relied on iRepertoire HTBI primers and on Arm-PCR targeting CDR3 regions. Original analysis: Across samples, 50 to 65 TRBV and some 13 TRBJ segments were found. TCRdb reprocessed the multiplex PCR reads with MiXCR, giving one entry per CDR3 protein. TCRdb's processing, not the authors' own work, is the source of the V and J calls. Of 400,000 or so distinct CDR3 sequences in the sample, roughly a quarter were seen once. Details on this clonotype: Its target is not known.

The chain links TRBV11-2 to TRBJ2-3; TRBD1 is a possible D gene (5 bases). The sample in question was peripheral blood mononuclear cells (PBMCs), obtained when the disease was refractory, from a patient treated with antithyroid drugs. The receptor's source is a female donor with Graves disease. CDR3 sequence: CASSFWQGGSDTQYF. DNA for the CDR3: TGTGCCAGCAGCTTTTGGCAGGGCGGTTCAGATACGCAGTATTTT.